The source of this T cell receptor (beta chain) is a study of technical replicates of blood from a handful of donors. Clones were sequenced by immunoSEQ multiplex PCR, and TCRdb holds only the in-frame ones, with some missing. The sample includes 75,000 to 95,000 clones, 90% to 96% of them seen just once. This clone was recorded once. The length of the CDR3 is 16 residues. The V gene's germline CDR1 is MNHEY and CDR2 SMNVEV (reference sequence). Losses at the gene ends were 7 bases for V and 2 bases for J; bases not matched to a gene: 12. The clonotype originates from a human donor in good health. Sequenced: T cells isolated from PBMCs. The gene calls are TRBV27 and TRBJ2-3; 7 nucleotides align to TRBD1. CDR3 coding DNA: TGTGCCAGCATTAGGACAGGTTCAAGGGACACAGATACGCAGTATTTT. This sequence encodes CASIRTGSRDTDTQYF.